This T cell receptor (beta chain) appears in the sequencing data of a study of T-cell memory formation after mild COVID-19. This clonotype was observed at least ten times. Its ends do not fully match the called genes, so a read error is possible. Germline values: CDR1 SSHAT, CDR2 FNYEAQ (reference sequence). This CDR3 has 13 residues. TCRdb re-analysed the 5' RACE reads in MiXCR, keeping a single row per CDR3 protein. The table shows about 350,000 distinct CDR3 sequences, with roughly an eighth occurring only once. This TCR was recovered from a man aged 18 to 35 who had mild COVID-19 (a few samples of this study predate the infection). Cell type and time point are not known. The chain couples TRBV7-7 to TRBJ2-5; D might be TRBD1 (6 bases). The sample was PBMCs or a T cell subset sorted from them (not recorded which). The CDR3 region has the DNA TGTGCTAGCAGCCTGGGGGCGCGAGAGACCCAGTACTTC. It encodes CASSLGARETQYF.